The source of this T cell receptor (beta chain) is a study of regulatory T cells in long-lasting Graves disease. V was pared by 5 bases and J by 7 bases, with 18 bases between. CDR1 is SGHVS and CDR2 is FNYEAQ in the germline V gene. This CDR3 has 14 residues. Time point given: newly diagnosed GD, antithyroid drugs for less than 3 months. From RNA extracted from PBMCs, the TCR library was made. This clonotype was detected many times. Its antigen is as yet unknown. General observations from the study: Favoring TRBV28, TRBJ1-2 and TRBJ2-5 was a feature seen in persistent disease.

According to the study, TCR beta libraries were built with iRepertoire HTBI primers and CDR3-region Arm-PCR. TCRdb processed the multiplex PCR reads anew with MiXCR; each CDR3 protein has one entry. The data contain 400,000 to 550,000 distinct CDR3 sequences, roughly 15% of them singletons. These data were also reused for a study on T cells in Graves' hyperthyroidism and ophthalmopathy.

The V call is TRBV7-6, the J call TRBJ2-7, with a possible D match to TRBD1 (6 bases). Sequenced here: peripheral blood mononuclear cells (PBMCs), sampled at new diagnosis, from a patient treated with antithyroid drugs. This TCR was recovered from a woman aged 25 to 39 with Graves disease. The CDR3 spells CASSPQTTGFEQYF. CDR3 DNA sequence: TGTGCCAGCAGCCCCCAGACCACAGGGTTTGAGCAGTACTTC.